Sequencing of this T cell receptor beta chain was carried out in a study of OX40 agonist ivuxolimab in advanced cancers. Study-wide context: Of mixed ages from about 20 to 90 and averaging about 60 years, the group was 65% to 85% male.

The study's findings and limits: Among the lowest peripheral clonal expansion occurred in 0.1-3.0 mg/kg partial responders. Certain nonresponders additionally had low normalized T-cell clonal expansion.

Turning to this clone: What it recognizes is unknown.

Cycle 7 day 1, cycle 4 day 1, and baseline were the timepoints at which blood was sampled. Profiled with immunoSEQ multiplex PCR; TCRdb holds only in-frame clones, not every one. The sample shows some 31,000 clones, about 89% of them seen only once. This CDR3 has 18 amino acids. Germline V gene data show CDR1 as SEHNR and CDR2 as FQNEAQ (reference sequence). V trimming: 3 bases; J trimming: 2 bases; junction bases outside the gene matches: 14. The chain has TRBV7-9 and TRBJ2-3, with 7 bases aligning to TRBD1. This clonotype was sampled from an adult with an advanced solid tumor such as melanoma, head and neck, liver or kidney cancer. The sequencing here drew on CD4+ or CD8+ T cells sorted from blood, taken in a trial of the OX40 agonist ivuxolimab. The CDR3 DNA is TGTGCCAGCAGCTTTAGTACAGGGGCCCTAGGCCCCACAGATACGCAGTATTTT. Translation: CASSFSTGALGPTDTQYF.